These 8 T cell receptor beta chains were sequenced from one sample in a study of T cell repertoires in cytomegalovirus infection. MiXCR was run by TCRdb on the reads, yielding one entry per CDR3 protein. The sample includes about 100,000 distinct CDR3 sequences, less than 25% of them seen just once. The sequencing input was CD8+ T cells from PBMCs. The receptors were sampled from a human donor in good health (CMV status not recorded). Some clones in this sample may be carry-over from other donors' samples.

The chain is built from TRBV7-6 and TRBJ2-7; perhaps TRBD1 as D (6 bases). In germline, CDR1 is SGHVS, CDR2 FNYEAQ. The CDR3 spans 13 residues. V was shortened by 5 bases and J by 7 bases, with 15 bases between the two germline ends. CDR3 in amino acids: CASSKTGSGEQYF. In DNA, the CDR3 is TGTGCCAGCAGCAAGACAGGTTCTGGGGAGCAGTACTTC.

The chain carries TRBV2 and TRBJ2-2, with D tentatively TRBD1 (6 bases). V was cut by 1 base and J by 6 bases, with 15 bases left in between. The CDR3 has 16 residues. From germline, CDR1 is SNHLY and CDR2 FYNNEI. Here the CDR3 reads CASSEGQGGWAGELFF. The DNA for the CDR3 is TGTGCCAGCAGTGAAGGACAAGGGGGTTGGGCCGGGGAGCTGTTTTTT.

This clonotype appeared a few times. CDR3 bases: TGTGCCAGCAGCCCCCCACGGGATTCCAAAAACATTCAGTACTTC. It is translated as CASSPPRDSKNIQYF. The chain joins TRBV7-9 to TRBJ2-4, with D possibly TRBD2 on 5 matching bases. From germline, CDR1 is SEHNR and CDR2 FQNEAQ (reference sequence). This CDR3 has 15 amino acids. The V end lost 5 bases, the J end lost 2 bases, and 13 bases lay between the germline ends.

The V call is TRBV28, the J call TRBJ1-4, with TRBD1 matching over 8 bases. CDR3 length: 16 amino acids. J lost 3 bases, V lost 2 bases, and 5 bases had no gene match. CDR1 and CDR2 (germline): MDHEN, SYDVKM. CDR3 DNA: TGTGCCAGCAGTTTAAACAGGGGGGGACCTAATGAAAAACTGTTTTTT. Translating gives CASSLNRGGPNEKLFF.

CDR3 DNA sequence: TGCAGCGTTGTGGGGGCGGGCACTGAAGCTTTCTTT. It encodes CSVVGAGTEAFF. The rearrangement joins TRBV29-1 to TRBJ1-1; D is perhaps TRBD1 (6 bases). Germline V gene data show CDR1 as SQVTM and CDR2 as ANQGSEA. The ends were cut back, 4 bases at V and 4 bases at J, with 10 bases in the middle. This CDR3 comprises 12 residues.

This clonotype has more than one count but fewer than ten. The conserved phenylalanine or tryptophan is not found at the CDR3 terminus, so this likely reflects a read error. No DNA is shown, since the ends of the CDR3 on it are uncertain; the CDR3 is the one TCRdb lists. The rearrangement links TRBV24-1 to TRBJ2-1; TRBD2 reflects the table's D call only, with no check against the DNA. In germline, CDR1 is KGHDR, CDR2 SFDVKD. The CDR3 contains 14 residues when both ends are counted. This CDR3 reads CATKTGTSGRLASG.

This clonotype was seen more than once but under ten times. J is TRBJ2-7 and V is TRBV12-3 or TRBV12-4, with D possibly matching TRBD2 (6 bases). The CDR3 sequence is 13 residues long. V lost 3 bases and J lost 1, with 7 bases in between. The CDR3 nucleotides are TGTGCCAGCAGTTTCGGGGGATCCTACGAGCAGTACTTC. Translation gives CASSFGGSYEQYF.

This clonotype appeared once. One base away lies a much larger clone, so this may be a sequencing read error. This rearrangement joins TRBV20-1 to TRBJ2-7, with D unclear. The CDR3 sequence is 13 residues long. Germline CDR1 and CDR2: DFQATT and SNEGSKA (reference sequence). CDR3 nucleotides: TGCGGTGCTAGAAGCCCGAGCAACTACGAGCAGTACTTC. Its translation is CGARSPSNYEQYF.